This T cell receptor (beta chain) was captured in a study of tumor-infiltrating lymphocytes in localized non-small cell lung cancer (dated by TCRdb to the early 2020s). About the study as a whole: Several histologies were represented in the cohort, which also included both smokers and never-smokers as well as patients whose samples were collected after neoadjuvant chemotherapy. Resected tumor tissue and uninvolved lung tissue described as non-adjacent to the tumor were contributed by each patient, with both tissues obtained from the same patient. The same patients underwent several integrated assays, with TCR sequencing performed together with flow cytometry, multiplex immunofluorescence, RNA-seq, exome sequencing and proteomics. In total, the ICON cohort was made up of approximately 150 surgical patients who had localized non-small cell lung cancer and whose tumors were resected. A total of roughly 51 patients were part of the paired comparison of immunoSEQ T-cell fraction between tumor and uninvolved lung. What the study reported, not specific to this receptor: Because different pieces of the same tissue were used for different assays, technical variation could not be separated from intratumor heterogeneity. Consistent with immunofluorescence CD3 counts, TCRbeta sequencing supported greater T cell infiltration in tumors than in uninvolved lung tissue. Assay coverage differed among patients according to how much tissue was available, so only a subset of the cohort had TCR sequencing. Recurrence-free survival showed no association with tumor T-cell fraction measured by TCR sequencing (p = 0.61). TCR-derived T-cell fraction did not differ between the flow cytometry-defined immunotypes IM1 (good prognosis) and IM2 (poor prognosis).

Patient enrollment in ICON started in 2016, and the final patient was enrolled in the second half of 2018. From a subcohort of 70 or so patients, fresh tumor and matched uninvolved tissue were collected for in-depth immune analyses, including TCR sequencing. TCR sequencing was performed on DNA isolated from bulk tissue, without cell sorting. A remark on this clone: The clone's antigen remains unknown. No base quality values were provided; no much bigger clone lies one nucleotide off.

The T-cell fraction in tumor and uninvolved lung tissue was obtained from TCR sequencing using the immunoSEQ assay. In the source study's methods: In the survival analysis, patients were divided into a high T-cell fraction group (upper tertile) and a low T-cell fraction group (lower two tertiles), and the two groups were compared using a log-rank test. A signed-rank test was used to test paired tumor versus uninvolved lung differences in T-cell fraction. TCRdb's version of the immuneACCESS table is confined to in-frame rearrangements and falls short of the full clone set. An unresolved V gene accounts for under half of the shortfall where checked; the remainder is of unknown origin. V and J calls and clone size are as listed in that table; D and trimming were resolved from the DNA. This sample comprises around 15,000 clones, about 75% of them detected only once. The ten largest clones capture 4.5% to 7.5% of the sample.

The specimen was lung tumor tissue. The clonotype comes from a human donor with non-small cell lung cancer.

The nucleotide sequence is given as TGTGCCAGCTCACCACCTCAACAGGGGGCGGAGGGCTACACCTTC. Translated, it reads CASSPPQQGAEGYTF. The chain uses TRBV18 and TRBJ1-2; the central 9 bases match TRBD1. The germline V gene sets CDR1 to KGHSH and CDR2 to LQKENI. Trimming removed 0 bases from V and 8 bases from J; the gene matches leave 7 bases unexplained. The CDR3 holds 15 amino acids from the cysteine to the phenylalanine. Left in the record is the CDR3 DNA by itself, 45 bases read in frame from the first base.